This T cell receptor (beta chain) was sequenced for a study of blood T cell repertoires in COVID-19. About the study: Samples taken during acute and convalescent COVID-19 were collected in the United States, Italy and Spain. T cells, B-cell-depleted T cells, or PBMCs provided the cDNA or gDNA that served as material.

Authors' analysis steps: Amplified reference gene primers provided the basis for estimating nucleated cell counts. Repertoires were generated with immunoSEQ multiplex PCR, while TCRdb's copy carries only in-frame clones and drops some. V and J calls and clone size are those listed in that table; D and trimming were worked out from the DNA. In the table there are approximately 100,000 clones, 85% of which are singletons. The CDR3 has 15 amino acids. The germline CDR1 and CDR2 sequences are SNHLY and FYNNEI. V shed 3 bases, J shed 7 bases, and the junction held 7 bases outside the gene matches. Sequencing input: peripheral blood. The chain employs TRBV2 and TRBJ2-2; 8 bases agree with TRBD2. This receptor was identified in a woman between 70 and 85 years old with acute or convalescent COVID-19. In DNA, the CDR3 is TGTGCCAGCAGTGAGTCGGGGGGGGCCGTCGGGGAGCTGTTTTTT. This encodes CASSESGGAVGELFF.